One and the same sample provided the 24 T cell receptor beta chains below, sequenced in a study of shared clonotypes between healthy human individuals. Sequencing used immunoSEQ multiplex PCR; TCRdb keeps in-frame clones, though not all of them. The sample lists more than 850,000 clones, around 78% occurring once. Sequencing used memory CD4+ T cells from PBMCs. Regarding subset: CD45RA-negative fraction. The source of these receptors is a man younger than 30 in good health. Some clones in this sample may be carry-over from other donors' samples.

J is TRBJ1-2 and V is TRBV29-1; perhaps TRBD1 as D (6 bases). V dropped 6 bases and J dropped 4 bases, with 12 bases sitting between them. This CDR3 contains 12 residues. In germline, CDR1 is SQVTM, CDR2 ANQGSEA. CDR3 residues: CSVSTGSYGYTF. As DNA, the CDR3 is TGCAGCGTGTCGACAGGCTCCTATGGCTACACCTTC.

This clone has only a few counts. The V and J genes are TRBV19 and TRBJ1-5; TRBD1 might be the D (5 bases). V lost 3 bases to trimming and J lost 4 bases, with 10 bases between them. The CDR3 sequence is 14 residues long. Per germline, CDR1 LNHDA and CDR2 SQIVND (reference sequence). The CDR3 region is CASSIVGENQPQHF. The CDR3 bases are TGTGCCAGTAGTATCGTAGGGGAGAATCAGCCCCAGCATTTT. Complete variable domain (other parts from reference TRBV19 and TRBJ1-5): DGGITQSPKYLFRKEGQNVTLSCEQNLNHDAMYWYRQDPGQGLRLIYYSQIVNDFQKGDIAEGYSVSREKKESFPLTVTSAQKNPTAFYLCASSIVGENQPQHFGDGTRLSIL.

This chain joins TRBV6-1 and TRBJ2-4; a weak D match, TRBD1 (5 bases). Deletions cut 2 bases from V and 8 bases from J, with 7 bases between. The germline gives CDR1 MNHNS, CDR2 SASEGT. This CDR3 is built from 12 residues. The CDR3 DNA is TGTGCCAGCAGTGAACAGGGATACATTCAGTACTTC. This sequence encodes CASSEQGYIQYF.

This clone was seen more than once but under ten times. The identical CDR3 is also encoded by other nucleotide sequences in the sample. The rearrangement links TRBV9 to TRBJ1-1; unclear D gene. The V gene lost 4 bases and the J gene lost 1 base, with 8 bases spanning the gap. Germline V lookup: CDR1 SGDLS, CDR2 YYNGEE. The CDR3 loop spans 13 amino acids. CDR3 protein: CASSRDSNTEAFF. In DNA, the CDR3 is TGTGCCAGCAGCAGGGATTCGAACACTGAAGCTTTCTTT.

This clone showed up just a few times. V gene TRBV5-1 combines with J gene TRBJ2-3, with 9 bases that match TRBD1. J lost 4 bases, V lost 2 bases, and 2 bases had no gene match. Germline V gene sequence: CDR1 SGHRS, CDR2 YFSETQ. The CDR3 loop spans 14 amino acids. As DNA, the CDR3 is TGCGCCAGCAGCTTACAGGGGGCGTCAGATACGCAGTATTTT. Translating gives CASSLQGASDTQYF.

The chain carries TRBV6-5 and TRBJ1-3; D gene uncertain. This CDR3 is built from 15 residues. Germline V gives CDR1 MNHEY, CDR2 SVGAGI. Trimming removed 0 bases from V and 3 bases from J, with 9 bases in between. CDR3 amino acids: CASSYSRPNGNTIYF. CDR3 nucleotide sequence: TGTGCCAGCAGTTACTCTAGGCCAAATGGAAACACCATATATTTT.

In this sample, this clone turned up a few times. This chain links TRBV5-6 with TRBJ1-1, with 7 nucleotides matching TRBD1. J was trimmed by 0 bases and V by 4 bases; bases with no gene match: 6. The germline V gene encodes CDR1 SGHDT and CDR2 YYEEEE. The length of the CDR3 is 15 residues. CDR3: CASSNGQVMNTEAFF. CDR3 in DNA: TGTGCCAGCAGCAACGGACAGGTGATGAACACTGAAGCTTTCTTT.

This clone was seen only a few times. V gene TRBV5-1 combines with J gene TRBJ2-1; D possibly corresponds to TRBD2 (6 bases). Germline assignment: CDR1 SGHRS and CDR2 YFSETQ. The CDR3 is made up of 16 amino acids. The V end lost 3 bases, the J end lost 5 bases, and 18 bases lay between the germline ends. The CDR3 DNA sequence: TGCGCCAGCAGCTCTGGCCTGCGGGAAGGCCACAATGAGCAGTTCTTC. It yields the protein CASSSGLREGHNEQFF.

The CDR3 protein is CASSEVVGNTIYF. In nucleotides, the CDR3 is TGTGCCAGCAGTGAGGTGGTAGGAAACACCATATATTTT. The V call is TRBV2, the J call TRBJ1-3; no reliable D call. CDR1 and CDR2 from the germline V gene are SNHLY and FYNNEI. The CDR3 length is 13 residues. V gave up 3 bases and J gave up 4 bases, with 7 bases separating them.

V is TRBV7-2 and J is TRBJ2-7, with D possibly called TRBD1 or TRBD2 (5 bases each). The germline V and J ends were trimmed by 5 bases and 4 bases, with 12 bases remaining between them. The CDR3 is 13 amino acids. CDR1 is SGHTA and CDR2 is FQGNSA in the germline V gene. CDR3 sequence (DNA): TGTGCCAGCAGCACCGGGACCCCGTACGAGCAGTACTTC. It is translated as CASSTGTPYEQYF.

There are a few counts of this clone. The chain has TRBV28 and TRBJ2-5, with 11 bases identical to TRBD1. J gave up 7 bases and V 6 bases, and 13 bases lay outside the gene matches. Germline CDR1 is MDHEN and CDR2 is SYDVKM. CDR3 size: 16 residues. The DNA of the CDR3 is TGTGCCAGCAGGCCATTCGGACAGGGGGCAAGGAGGACCCAGTACTTC. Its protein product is CASRPFGQGARRTQYF.

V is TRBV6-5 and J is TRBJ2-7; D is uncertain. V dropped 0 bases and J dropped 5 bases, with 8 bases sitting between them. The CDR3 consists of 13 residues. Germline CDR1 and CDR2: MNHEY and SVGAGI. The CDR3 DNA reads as TGTGCCAGCAGTTACTCGAAATCCAACGAGCAGTACTTC. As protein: CASSYSKSNEQYF.

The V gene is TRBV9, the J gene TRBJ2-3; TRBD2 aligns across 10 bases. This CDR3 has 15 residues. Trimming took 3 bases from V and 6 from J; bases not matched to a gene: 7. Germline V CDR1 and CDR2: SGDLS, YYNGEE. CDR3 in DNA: TGTGCCAGCAGCGGGTCTAGCGGGAGTTACGATACGCAGTATTTT. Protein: CASSGSSGSYDTQYF.

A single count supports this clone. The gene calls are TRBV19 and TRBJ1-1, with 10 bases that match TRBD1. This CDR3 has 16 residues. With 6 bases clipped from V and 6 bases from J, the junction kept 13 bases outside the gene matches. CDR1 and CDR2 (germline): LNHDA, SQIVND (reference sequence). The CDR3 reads CASSPGAGQGIAEAFF. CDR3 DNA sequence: TGTGCCAGTAGCCCGGGGGCGGGACAGGGGATAGCTGAAGCTTTCTTT.

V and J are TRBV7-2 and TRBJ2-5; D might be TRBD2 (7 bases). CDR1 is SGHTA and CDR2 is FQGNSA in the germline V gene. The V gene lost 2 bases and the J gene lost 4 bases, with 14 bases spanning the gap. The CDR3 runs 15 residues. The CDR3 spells CASSLIGGGRETQYF. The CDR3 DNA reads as TGTGCCAGCAGCTTAATCGGCGGGGGCCGAGAGACCCAGTACTTC.

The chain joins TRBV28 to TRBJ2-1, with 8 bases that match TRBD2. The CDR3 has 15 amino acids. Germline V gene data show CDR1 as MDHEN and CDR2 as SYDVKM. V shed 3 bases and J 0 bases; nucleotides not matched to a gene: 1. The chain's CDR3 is CASSFTSGSYNEQFF. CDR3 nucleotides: TGTGCCAGCAGTTTCACTAGCGGCTCCTACAATGAGCAGTTCTTC.

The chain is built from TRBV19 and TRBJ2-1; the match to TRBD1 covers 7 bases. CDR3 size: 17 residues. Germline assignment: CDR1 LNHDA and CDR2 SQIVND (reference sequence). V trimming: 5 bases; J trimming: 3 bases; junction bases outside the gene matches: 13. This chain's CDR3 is CASSSRFDRVNYNEQFF. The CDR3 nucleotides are TGTGCCAGTAGTTCTCGCTTCGACAGGGTTAACTACAATGAGCAGTTCTTC.

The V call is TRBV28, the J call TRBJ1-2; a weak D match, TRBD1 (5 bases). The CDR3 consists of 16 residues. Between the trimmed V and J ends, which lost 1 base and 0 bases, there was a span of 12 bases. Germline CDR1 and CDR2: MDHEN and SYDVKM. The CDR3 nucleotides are TGTGCCAGCAGTTTATCGGGAGGACAATCTAACTATGGCTACACCTTC. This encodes CASSLSGGQSNYGYTF.

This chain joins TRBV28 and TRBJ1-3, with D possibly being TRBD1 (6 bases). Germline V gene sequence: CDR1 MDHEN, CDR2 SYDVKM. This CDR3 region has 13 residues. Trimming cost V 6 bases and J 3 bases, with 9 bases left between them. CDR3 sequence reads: CASRTGLGNTIYF. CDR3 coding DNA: TGTGCCAGCAGGACAGGACTTGGAAACACCATATATTTT.

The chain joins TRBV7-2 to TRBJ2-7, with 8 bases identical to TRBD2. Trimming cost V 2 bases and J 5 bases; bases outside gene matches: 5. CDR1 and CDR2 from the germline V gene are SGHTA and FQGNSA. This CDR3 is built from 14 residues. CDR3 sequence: CASSLSGSRDEQYF. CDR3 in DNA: TGTGCCAGCAGCTTAAGCGGGAGTCGGGACGAGCAGTACTTC.

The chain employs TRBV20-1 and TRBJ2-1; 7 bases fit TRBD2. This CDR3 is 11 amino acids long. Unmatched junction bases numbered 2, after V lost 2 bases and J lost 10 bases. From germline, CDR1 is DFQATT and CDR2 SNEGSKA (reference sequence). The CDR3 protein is CSARFGGEQFF. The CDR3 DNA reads TGCAGTGCTAGATTCGGGGGGGAGCAGTTCTTC.

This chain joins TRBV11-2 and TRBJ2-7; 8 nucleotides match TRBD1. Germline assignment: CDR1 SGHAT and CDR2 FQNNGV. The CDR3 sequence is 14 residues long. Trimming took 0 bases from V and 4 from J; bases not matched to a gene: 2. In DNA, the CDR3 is TGTGCCAGCAGCTTAGATACAGGGGGGTACGAGCAGTACTTC. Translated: CASSLDTGGYEQYF.

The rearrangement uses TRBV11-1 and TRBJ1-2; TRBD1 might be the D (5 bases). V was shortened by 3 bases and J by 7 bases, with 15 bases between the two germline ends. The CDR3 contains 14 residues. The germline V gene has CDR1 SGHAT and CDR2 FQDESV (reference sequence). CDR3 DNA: TGTGCCAGCAGCTTGGAAGAAGGGGTTGCTGGCTACACCTTC. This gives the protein CASSLEEGVAGYTF.

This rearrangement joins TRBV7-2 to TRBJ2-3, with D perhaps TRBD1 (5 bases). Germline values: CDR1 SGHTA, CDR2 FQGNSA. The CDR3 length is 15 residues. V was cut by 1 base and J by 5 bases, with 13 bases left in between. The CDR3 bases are TGTGCCAGCAGCTTAGAAGATGTGGGGCGAGATACGCAGTATTTT. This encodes CASSLEDVGRDTQYF.